The T cell receptor (beta chain) described here comes from a study of blood T cell repertoires in COVID-19. Overall study: There were acute and convalescent COVID-19 samples, and they came from the United States, Italy and Spain. Nucleic acid was either cDNA or gDNA, and it came from T cells, B-cell-depleted T cells, or PBMCs.

Authors' methods: Using reference gene primer amplification, nucleated cell counts were estimated. Repertoires were generated with immunoSEQ multiplex PCR, while TCRdb's copy carries only in-frame clones and drops some. The DNA was the basis for D and trimming; V, J and clone size are from that table. The sample yields 200,000 to 300,000 clones, around 81% seen once. The length of the CDR3 is 15 residues. The V gene lost 3 bases and the J gene lost 5 bases, with 14 bases spanning the gap. Germline values: CDR1 SEHNR, CDR2 FQNEAQ (reference sequence). The receptor comes from a woman aged 55-69 years with active or convalescent COVID-19. V usage is TRBV7-9 and J usage is TRBJ2-1, with a possible D match to TRBD1 (6 bases). The source material was peripheral blood. The CDR3 bases are TGTGCCAGCAGCTTCGGACAGAGACCTAACAATGAGCAGTTCTTC. Translated: CASSFGQRPNNEQFF.